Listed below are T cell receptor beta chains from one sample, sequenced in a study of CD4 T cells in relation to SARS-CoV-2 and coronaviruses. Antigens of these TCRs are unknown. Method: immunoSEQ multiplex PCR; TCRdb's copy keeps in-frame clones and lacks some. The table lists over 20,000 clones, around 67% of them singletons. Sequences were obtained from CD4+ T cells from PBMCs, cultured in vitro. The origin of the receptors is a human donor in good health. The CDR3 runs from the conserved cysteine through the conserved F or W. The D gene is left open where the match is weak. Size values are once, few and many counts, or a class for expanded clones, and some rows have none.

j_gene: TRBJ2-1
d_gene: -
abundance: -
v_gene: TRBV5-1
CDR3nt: TGCGCCAGCAGCTTGGGGCAGGCCTCCTACAATGAGCAGTTCTTC
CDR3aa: CASSLGQASYNEQFF

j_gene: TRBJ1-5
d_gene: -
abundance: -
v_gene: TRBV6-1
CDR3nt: TGTGCCAGCAGTGAATCGCGGTTCGTTTATAGCAATCAGCCCCAGCATTTT
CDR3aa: CASSESRFVYSNQPQHF

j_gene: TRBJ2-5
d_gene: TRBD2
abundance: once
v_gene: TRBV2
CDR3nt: TGTGCCAGCAGTGCCGGGACTAGCGGGAGAGGCGAGGAGACCCAGTACTTC
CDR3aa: CASSAGTSGRGEETQYF

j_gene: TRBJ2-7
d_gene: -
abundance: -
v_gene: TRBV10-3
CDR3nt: TGTGCCATCAGTGAGTCTAGGGACCCCGAGCAGTACTTC
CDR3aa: CAISESRDPEQYF

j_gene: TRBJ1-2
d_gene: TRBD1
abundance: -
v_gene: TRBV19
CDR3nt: TGTGCCACCACCTCCGGGACAGGGGGCTATGGCTACACCTTC
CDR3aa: CATTSGTGGYGYTF

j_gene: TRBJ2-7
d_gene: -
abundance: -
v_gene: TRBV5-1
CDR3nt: TGCGCCAGCAGCTTGGGCGGCCTGAGCTCCTACGAGCAGTACTTC
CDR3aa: CASSLGGLSSYEQYF

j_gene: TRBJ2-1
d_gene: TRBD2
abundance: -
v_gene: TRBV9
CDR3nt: TGTGCCAGCAGCAAAGACGGGACTATTATTTACAATGAGCAGTTCTTC
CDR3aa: CASSKDGTIIYNEQFF

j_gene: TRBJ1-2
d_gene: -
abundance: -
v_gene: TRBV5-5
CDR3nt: TGTGCCAGCAGCTTAGCCGACTATGGCTACACCTTC
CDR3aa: CASSLADYGYTF

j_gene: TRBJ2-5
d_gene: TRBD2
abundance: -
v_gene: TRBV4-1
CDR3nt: TGCGCCAGCAGCCTCGGGGGGGGGAGGTCGGAGACCCAGTACTTC
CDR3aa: CASSLGGGRSETQYF

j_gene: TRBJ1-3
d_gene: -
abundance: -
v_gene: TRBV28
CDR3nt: TGTGCCAGCAGTTTTGGTATGCGAAGGTCTGGAAACACCATATATTTT
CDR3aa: CASSFGMRRSGNTIYF

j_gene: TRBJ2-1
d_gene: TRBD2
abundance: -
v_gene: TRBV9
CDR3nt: TGTGCCAGCAGCGTAGCAGCGGGAAAGGAGCAGTTCTTC
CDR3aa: CASSVAAGKEQFF

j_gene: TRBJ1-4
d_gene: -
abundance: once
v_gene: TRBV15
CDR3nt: TGTGCCACCAGCAGAGATCTTGGAGGGGCGGGTGAAAAACTGTTTTTT
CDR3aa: CATSRDLGGAGEKLFF

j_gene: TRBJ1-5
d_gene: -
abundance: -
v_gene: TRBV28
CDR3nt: TGTGCCAGCAGTTTGATTGTCTCCAATCAGCCCCAGCATTTT
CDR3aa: CASSLIVSNQPQHF

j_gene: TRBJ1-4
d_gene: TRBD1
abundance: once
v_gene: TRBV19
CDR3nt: TGTGCCAGTAGCCAACCGGGACAGGGTCTCAATGAAAAACTGTTTTTT
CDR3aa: CASSQPGQGLNEKLFF

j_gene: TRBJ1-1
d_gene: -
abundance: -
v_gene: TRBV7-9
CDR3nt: TGTGCCAGCAGCCTGGGTATGAACACTGAAGCTTTCTTT
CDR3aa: CASSLGMNTEAFF

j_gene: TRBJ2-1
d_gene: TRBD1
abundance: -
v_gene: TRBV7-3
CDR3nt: TGTGCCAGCAGCTTATTGCCCCCGCGACAGGGCAGCTCCTACAATGAGCAGTTCTTC
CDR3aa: CASSLLPPRQGSSYNEQFF